This TCR beta chain was sequenced for a study of T-cell reconstitution after alpha-beta-depleted transplantation in children. There are 13 residues in the CDR3. The germline V gene has CDR1 SNHLY and CDR2 FYNNEI. Trimming took off 5 bases at V and 0 bases at J, with 7 bases between the two ends. Researchers prepared the TCRbeta library using unique molecular identifiers, the study reports. Each CDR3 protein is one row after TCRdb ran MiXCR on the PCR reads. Of about 100,000 distinct CDR3 sequences listed, 5% to 6% are singletons. This TCR was recovered from a female patient aged 2-10 years who had a stem cell transplant for Fanconi anemia, so the T cells may come from the graft donor. The sequencing here drew on PBMCs, mostly from graft donor cells, taken 60 days after TCRalphabeta/CD19-depleted stem cell transplant. V usage is TRBV2 and J usage is TRBJ1-1, with D perhaps matching TRBD1 (6 bases). The CDR3 loop reads CASSRGMNTEAFF. In nucleotides, the CDR3 is TGTGCCAGCAGTAGGGGGATGAACACTGAAGCTTTCTTT. Full variable domain (missing parts from reference TRBV2 and TRBJ1-1): EPEVTQTPSHQVTQMGQEVILRCVPISNHLYFYWYRQILGQKVEFLVSFYNNEISEKSEIFDDQFSVERPDGSNFTLKIRSTKLEDSAMYFCASSRGMNTEAFFGQGTRLTVV.